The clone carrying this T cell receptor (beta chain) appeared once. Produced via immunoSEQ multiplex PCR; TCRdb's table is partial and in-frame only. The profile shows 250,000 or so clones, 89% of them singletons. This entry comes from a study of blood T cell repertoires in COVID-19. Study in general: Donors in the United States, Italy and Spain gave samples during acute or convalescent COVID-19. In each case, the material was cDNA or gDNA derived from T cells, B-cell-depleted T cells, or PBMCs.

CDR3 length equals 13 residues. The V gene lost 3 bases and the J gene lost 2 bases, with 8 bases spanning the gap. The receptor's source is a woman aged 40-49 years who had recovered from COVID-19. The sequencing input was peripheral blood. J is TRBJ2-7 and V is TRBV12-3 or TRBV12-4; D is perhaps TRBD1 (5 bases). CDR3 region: CASSFGQPYEQYF. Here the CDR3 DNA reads TGTGCCAGCAGTTTTGGACAACCCTACGAGCAGTACTTC.